This is a list of T cell receptor beta chains from one sample in a study of shared clonotypes between healthy human individuals. Some clones are missing from TCRdb's copy, which holds only in-frame ones; the method was immunoSEQ multiplex PCR. The top ten hold 0.32% of the sample, which has some 380,000 clones, 95% to 97% seen once. What was sequenced was memory CD8+ T cells sorted from blood. All receptors derive from a man under 40 in good health. Each CDR3 is given with its conserved first and last residue. Each record gives: V gene, J gene, CDR3 protein.

TRBV27	TRBJ2-5	CASFDRKETQYF
TRBV2	TRBJ1-4	CASGGMGSPEEKLFF
TRBV6-5	TRBJ1-5	CASSSFKGNNQPQHF
TRBV6-6	TRBJ2-7	CASSPLYEQYF
TRBV7-7	TRBJ2-1	CASSLGLAGGNEQFF
TRBV28	TRBJ1-1	CASSPKGRPEAFF
TRBV6-4	TRBJ1-2	CASSRTGGYGYTF
TRBV5-6	TRBJ2-5	CASSLTRQETQYF
TRBV9	TRBJ2-1	CASSRRSYNEQFF
TRBV4-1	TRBJ2-3	CASSQEESTDTQYF
TRBV28	TRBJ1-4	CASSFAQGWDEKLFF
TRBV28	TRBJ2-2	CASSQTLANTGELFF
TRBV28	TRBJ1-4	CASSPPTTNEKLFF
TRBV5-1	TRBJ2-7	CASSRLAGTYEQYF
TRBV4-1	TRBJ2-7	CASSGTAKTYEQYF
TRBV29-1	TRBJ2-5	CSVVSGEETQYF
TRBV5-1	TRBJ2-2	CASSSTGDTGELFF
TRBV21-1	TRBJ1-2	CASGSTNYGYTF
TRBV25-1	TRBJ1-1	CASSEYVNTEAFF
TRBV20-1	TRBJ2-3	CSARGTDTQYF
TRBV4-2	TRBJ2-7	CASSQRTSGNSYEQYF
TRBV5-5	TRBJ2-7	CASSSLAPQTGEQYF